These T cell receptor beta chains were read from a single sample in a study of tumor-infiltrating lymphocytes in glioblastoma multiforme. TCRdb independently ran MiXCR on the multiplex PCR reads; one entry per CDR3 protein. The table shows 20,000 or so distinct CDR3 sequences, with roughly 64% occurring only once. Sequences were obtained from peripheral blood. Receptor source: a male donor with glioblastoma. Each CDR3 is given with its conserved first and last residue. Fields, in order: clone size, J gene, D gene, V gene, CDR3 protein, CDR3 DNA. The D gene is left open where the match is weak. Size tells how often a clone was seen (once, few, many) or the class of an expanded clone, and some rows leave it out.

NA	TRBJ2-7	TRBD2	TRBV7-9	CPSSLSSGSYEQYF	TGTCCCAGCAGCTTAAGTAGCGGGAGCTACGAGCAGTACTTC
many	TRBJ1-3	NA	TRBV6-1	CASSEASDSGNTIYF	TGTGCCAGCAGTGAAGCCTCGGACAGCGGAAACACCATATATTTT
NA	TRBJ1-1	NA	TRBV5-6	CTSISTRAGLNTEAFF	TGTACCAGCATCTCAACACGGGCAGGGCTGAACACTGAAGCCTTCTTT
once	TRBJ2-5	NA	TRBV11-3	CASSPPAVREGFETQYF	TGTGCCAGCAGCCCGCCGGCGGTGAGGGAAGGATTTGAGACCCAGTACTTC
NA	TRBJ1-2	TRBD1	TRBV29-1	CSVESIQGIGYTF	TGCAGCGTTGAAAGCATACAGGGGATTGGCTACACCTTC
many	TRBJ2-1	NA	TRBV28	CASSFGGTRNEQFF	TGTGCCAGCAGTTTTGGAGGGACTCGGAATGAGCAGTTCTTC
NA	TRBJ2-5	TRBD2	TRBV28	CASSFPGLAVQETQYF	TGTGCCAGCAGTTTCCCGGGACTAGCGGTTCAAGAGACCCAGTACTTC
NA	TRBJ2-1	TRBD2	TRBV29-1	CSADGGVDEKFF	TGCAGCGCCGACGGGGGGGTGGATGAGAAGTTCTTC
many	TRBJ2-1	TRBD2	TRBV11-2	CASSLRGSGTNEQFF	TGTGCCAGCAGCTTACGGGGTAGCGGGACGAATGAGCAGTTCTTC
many	TRBJ1-5	NA	TRBV6-2/TRBV6-3	CASTYGGEGQPQHF	TGTGCCAGCACCTACGGGGGAGAAGGACAGCCCCAGCATTTT
NA	TRBJ2-1	TRBD1	TRBV4-1	CASSQDLMNVRGLYSSYNEQFF	TGCGCCAGCAGCCAAGATCTAATGAATGTGAGGGGGCTCTATAGCTCCTACAATGAGCAGTTCTTC
NA	TRBJ2-3	TRBD1	TRBV12-5	CASGLGTGVADTQYF	TGTGCTAGTGGTTTGGGGACAGGGGTAGCAGATACGCAGTATTTT
NA	TRBJ2-1	NA	TRBV12-3/TRBV12-4	CASNEGGGYNEQFF	TGTGCCAGCAATGAGGGGGGAGGCTACAATGAGCAGTTCTTC
NA	TRBJ2-7	TRBD1	TRBV5-1	CASSPGQDGYEQYF	TGCGCCAGCAGCCCGGGACAGGACGGCTACGAGCAGTATTTC
NA	TRBJ2-3	TRBD2	TRBV29-1	CNVGGTSGNTDTQYF	TGCAATGTTGGCGGGACTAGCGGGAACACAGATACGCAGTATTTT
NA	TRBJ2-7	NA	TRBV4-1	CASSQDWGHEQYF	TGCGCCAGCAGCCAAGATTGGGGGCACGAGCAGTACTTC
NA	TRBJ2-4	TRBD1	TRBV11-3	CASSPRQGPAKNIQYF	TGTGCCAGCAGCCCCCGACAGGGTCCGGCCAAAAACATTCAGTACTTC